These T cell receptor beta chains were read from a single sample in a study of ipilimumab plus nivolumab after autologous stem cell transplantation. TCRdb keeps only in-frame clones here, not all; method: immunoSEQ multiplex PCR. This table holds 2,500 to 3,500 clones, about 85% found once. The sample in question was PBMCs, obtained in a trial of ipilimumab plus nivolumab as post-transplant consolidation. Source of these receptors: a male donor with multiple myeloma. The CDR3 runs from the conserved cysteine through the conserved F or W. A D gene is named only where the DNA matches it firmly. Size tells how often a clone was seen (once, few, many) or the class of an expanded clone, and some rows leave it out.

CDR3 protein: CASSLWAAPNTGELFF; CDR3 DNA: TGTGCCAGCAGCTTATGGGCGGCCCCGAACACCGGGGAGCTGTTTTTT; clone size: -; V gene: TRBV7-9; J gene: TRBJ2-2; D gene: -; CDR3 length: 16
CDR3 protein: CASSWGLPYSGNTIYF; CDR3 DNA: TGTGCCAGCAGTTGGGGACTTCCCTACTCTGGAAACACCATATATTTT; clone size: -; V gene: TRBV6-6; J gene: TRBJ1-3; D gene: -; CDR3 length: 16
CDR3 protein: CASSDSWKSQSRANVLTF; CDR3 DNA: TGTGCCAGTAGTGACTCGTGGAAATCACAAAGTCGGGCCAACGTCCTGACTTTC; clone size: -; V gene: TRBV19; J gene: TRBJ2-6; D gene: -; CDR3 length: 18
CDR3 protein: CASSVGGFSYEQYF; CDR3 DNA: TGTGCCAGCAGCGTAGGAGGGTTCTCCTACGAGCAGTACTTC; clone size: -; V gene: TRBV9; J gene: TRBJ2-7; D gene: -; CDR3 length: 14
CDR3 protein: CASSLTGSGVYNEQFF; CDR3 DNA: TGTGCCAGCAGCTTAACGGGTAGCGGGGTTTACAATGAGCAGTTCTTC; clone size: -; V gene: TRBV7-3; J gene: TRBJ2-1; D gene: TRBD2; CDR3 length: 16
CDR3 protein: CASSLDTNTGELFF; CDR3 DNA: TGTGCCAGCAGCTTAGACACGAACACCGGGGAGCTGTTTTTT; clone size: -; V gene: TRBV11-2; J gene: TRBJ2-2; D gene: -; CDR3 length: 14
CDR3 protein: CASSLEGHMGTEAFF; CDR3 DNA: TGTGCCAGCAGCTTAGAAGGCCACATGGGGACTGAAGCTTTCTTT; clone size: -; V gene: TRBV11-2; J gene: TRBJ1-1; D gene: -; CDR3 length: 15
CDR3 protein: CASSRGTADNQPQHF; CDR3 DNA: TGCGCCAGCAGCCGAGGGACAGCGGATAATCAGCCCCAGCATTTT; clone size: -; V gene: TRBV4-3; J gene: TRBJ1-5; D gene: TRBD1; CDR3 length: 15
CDR3 protein: CASSEGQSSYNSPLHF; CDR3 DNA: TGTGCCAGCAGCGAGGGACAGAGCTCCTATAATTCACCCCTCCACTTT; clone size: -; V gene: TRBV9; J gene: TRBJ1-6; D gene: TRBD1; CDR3 length: 16
CDR3 protein: CAWSGSDTQYF; CDR3 DNA: TGTGCCTGGAGTGGCTCAGATACGCAGTATTTT; clone size: -; V gene: TRBV30; J gene: TRBJ2-3; D gene: -; CDR3 length: 11
CDR3 protein: CASSSSVLAVSGNTIYF; CDR3 DNA: TGTGCCAGCAGCTCCTCGGTTCTGGCAGTCTCTGGAAACACCATATATTTT; clone size: -; V gene: TRBV9; J gene: TRBJ1-3; D gene: -; CDR3 length: 17
CDR3 protein: CASSTSGKETQYF; CDR3 DNA: TGTGCCAGCAGTACCAGCGGGAAAGAGACCCAGTACTTC; clone size: -; V gene: TRBV6-1; J gene: TRBJ2-5; D gene: TRBD2; CDR3 length: 13
CDR3 protein: CASSTGNQETQYF; CDR3 DNA: TGTGCCAGCTCGACCGGGAACCAAGAGACCCAGTACTTC; clone size: -; V gene: TRBV6-1; J gene: TRBJ2-5; D gene: -; CDR3 length: 13
CDR3 protein: CASSLEGGGGNTIYF; CDR3 DNA: TGCGCCAGCAGCTTGGAAGGGGGAGGTGGAAACACCATATATTTT; clone size: -; V gene: TRBV5-1; J gene: TRBJ1-3; D gene: -; CDR3 length: 15
CDR3 protein: CASSGFRGSFFGQGDTEAFF; CDR3 DNA: TGTGCCAGCAGCGGATTTAGGGGATCGTTTTTCGGGCAGGGCGACACTGAAGCTTTCTTT; clone size: -; V gene: TRBV9; J gene: TRBJ1-1; D gene: -; CDR3 length: 20
CDR3 protein: CASSVNSVSGNTIYF; CDR3 DNA: TGTGCCAGCAGCGTTAATTCAGTATCTGGAAACACCATATATTTT; clone size: -; V gene: TRBV9; J gene: TRBJ1-3; D gene: -; CDR3 length: 15
CDR3 protein: CASSVSWTGTGNTIYF; CDR3 DNA: TGCGCCAGCAGCGTTTCTTGGACAGGGACTGGAAACACCATATATTTT; clone size: -; V gene: TRBV5-1; J gene: TRBJ1-3; D gene: TRBD1; CDR3 length: 16
CDR3 protein: CASSQGQPYEQYF; CDR3 DNA: TGTGCCAGCAGCCAGGGACAGCCTTACGAGCAGTACTTC; clone size: -; V gene: TRBV4-2; J gene: TRBJ2-7; D gene: TRBD1; CDR3 length: 13
CDR3 protein: CASSQPQLGLAGSYEQYF; CDR3 DNA: TGTGCCAGCAGCCAACCTCAACTCGGACTAGCGGGCTCCTACGAGCAGTACTTC; clone size: -; V gene: TRBV4-2; J gene: TRBJ2-7; D gene: TRBD2; CDR3 length: 18
CDR3 protein: CASSPIAGSTDTQYF; CDR3 DNA: TGTGCTAGCAGCCCCATAGCGGGGAGCACAGATACGCAGTATTTT; clone size: -; V gene: TRBV7-7; J gene: TRBJ2-3; D gene: TRBD2; CDR3 length: 15
CDR3 protein: CASARGNTEAFF; CDR3 DNA: TGTGCCAGTGCCCGGGGGAACACTGAAGCTTTCTTT; clone size: -; V gene: TRBV5-4; J gene: TRBJ1-1; D gene: -; CDR3 length: 12
CDR3 protein: CASSFPNPPMVGGTGGCTEAFF; CDR3 DNA: TGTGCCAGCAGTTTCCCGAATCCCCCGATGGTTGGCGGGACAGGGGGGTGCACTGAAGCTTTCTTT; clone size: -; V gene: TRBV6-7; J gene: TRBJ1-1; D gene: TRBD1; CDR3 length: 22
CDR3 protein: CASLGKVARNQPQHF; CDR3 DNA: TGTGCCAGCCTCGGAAAGGTCGCGCGCAATCAGCCCCAGCATTTT; clone size: -; V gene: TRBV6-1; J gene: TRBJ1-5; D gene: -; CDR3 length: 15
CDR3 protein: CASSDSGSGNTIYF; CDR3 DNA: TGCGCCAGCAGTGATTCAGGCTCTGGAAACACCATATATTTT; clone size: -; V gene: TRBV10-2; J gene: TRBJ1-3; D gene: -; CDR3 length: 14
CDR3 protein: CASSYGDTSTDTQYF; CDR3 DNA: TGTGCCAGCAGTTACGGCGATACTAGCACAGATACGCAGTATTTT; clone size: -; V gene: TRBV27; J gene: TRBJ2-3; D gene: -; CDR3 length: 15
CDR3 protein: CASSFIPTSGGAYNEQFF; CDR3 DNA: TGTGCCAGCAGCTTCATACCGACTAGCGGGGGGGCCTACAATGAGCAGTTCTTC; clone size: -; V gene: TRBV7-3; J gene: TRBJ2-1; D gene: TRBD2; CDR3 length: 18
CDR3 protein: CASSLGANTEAFF; CDR3 DNA: TGTGCCAGCAGTTTGGGGGCGAACACTGAAGCTTTCTTT; clone size: -; V gene: TRBV6-6; J gene: TRBJ1-1; D gene: -; CDR3 length: 13
CDR3 protein: CSVSTPYSSYNEQFF; CDR3 DNA: TGCAGCGTTTCCACTCCTTACTCCTCCTACAATGAGCAGTTCTTC; clone size: -; V gene: TRBV29-1; J gene: TRBJ2-1; D gene: -; CDR3 length: 15
CDR3 protein: CASSIRAGESTDTQYF; CDR3 DNA: TGTGCCAGCAGCATACGAGCGGGGGAGAGCACAGATACGCAGTATTTT; clone size: -; V gene: TRBV7-9; J gene: TRBJ2-3; D gene: TRBD2; CDR3 length: 16
CDR3 protein: CASSPEDRALEKLFF; CDR3 DNA: TGTGCCAGCTCACCGGAGGACAGGGCACTTGAAAAACTGTTTTTT; clone size: -; V gene: TRBV18; J gene: TRBJ1-4; D gene: TRBD1; CDR3 length: 15
CDR3 protein: CASSLDWTGGKHF; CDR3 DNA: TGTGCCAGCAGTCTCGACTGGACAGGGGGAAAGCATTTT; clone size: -; V gene: TRBV6-5; J gene: TRBJ1-5; D gene: TRBD1; CDR3 length: 13
CDR3 protein: CASSDRSTDTQYF; CDR3 DNA: TGCGCCAGCAGCGACAGAAGCACAGATACGCAGTATTTT; clone size: -; V gene: TRBV7-3; J gene: TRBJ2-3; D gene: -; CDR3 length: 13
CDR3 protein: CASSPESGTGGETQYF; CDR3 DNA: TGTGCCAGCAGTCCTGAGTCCGGGACAGGTGGAGAGACCCAGTACTTC; clone size: -; V gene: TRBV14; J gene: TRBJ2-5; D gene: TRBD1; CDR3 length: 16
CDR3 protein: CASSSSTGRKAFF; CDR3 DNA: TGTGCCAGCAGTTCATCTACCGGGCGAAAAGCTTTCTTT; clone size: -; V gene: TRBV6-5; J gene: TRBJ1-1; D gene: -; CDR3 length: 13
CDR3 protein: CASSVSGGWGDTQYF; CDR3 DNA: TGTGCCAGTAGTGTTAGCGGGGGGTGGGGAGATACGCAGTATTTT; clone size: few; V gene: TRBV19; J gene: TRBJ2-3; D gene: TRBD2; CDR3 length: 15
CDR3 protein: CASSLGETQYF; CDR3 DNA: TGTGCCAGCAGCTTAGGAGAGACCCAGTACTTC; clone size: -; V gene: TRBV11-2; J gene: TRBJ2-5; D gene: -; CDR3 length: 11
CDR3 protein: CASSLEGGGTDTQYF; CDR3 DNA: TGTGCCAGCAGCTTAGAGGGGGGCGGCACAGATACGCAGTATTTT; clone size: -; V gene: TRBV7-9; J gene: TRBJ2-3; D gene: -; CDR3 length: 15
CDR3 protein: CAWSWGRSNQPQHF; CDR3 DNA: TGTGCCTGGAGTTGGGGACGGAGCAATCAGCCCCAGCATTTT; clone size: -; V gene: TRBV30; J gene: TRBJ1-5; D gene: -; CDR3 length: 14
CDR3 protein: CASSHDSYEQYF; CDR3 DNA: TGTGCCAGCAGCCACGACTCCTACGAGCAGTACTTC; clone size: few; V gene: TRBV11-3; J gene: TRBJ2-7; D gene: -; CDR3 length: 12
CDR3 protein: CASSQAGTTPGGGYGYTF; CDR3 DNA: TGCGCCAGCAGCCAGGCCGGGACCACCCCGGGAGGGGGCTATGGCTACACCTTC; clone size: -; V gene: TRBV4-3; J gene: TRBJ1-2; D gene: -; CDR3 length: 18
CDR3 protein: CASSLNRGATTNEKLFF; CDR3 DNA: TGTGCCAGCAGCCTAAACAGGGGAGCAACAACTAATGAAAAACTGTTTTTT; clone size: -; V gene: TRBV7-9; J gene: TRBJ1-4; D gene: TRBD1; CDR3 length: 17
CDR3 protein: CAWERGGQGPGEQYF; CDR3 DNA: TGTGCCTGGGAAAGAGGCGGACAGGGCCCGGGGGAGCAGTACTTC; clone size: -; V gene: TRBV30; J gene: TRBJ2-7; D gene: TRBD1; CDR3 length: 15
CDR3 protein: CASSEVAGEKLFF; CDR3 DNA: TGTGCCAGCAGTGAGGTGGCTGGTGAAAAACTGTTTTTT; clone size: -; V gene: TRBV6-1; J gene: TRBJ1-4; D gene: -; CDR3 length: 13
CDR3 protein: CASSPGFTVTYEQYF; CDR3 DNA: TGTGCCAGCAGTCCCGGATTCACGGTGACCTACGAGCAGTACTTC; clone size: once; V gene: TRBV28; J gene: TRBJ2-7; D gene: -; CDR3 length: 15
CDR3 protein: CASSEWGTSNTGELFF; CDR3 DNA: TGTGCCAGCAGTGAGTGGGGGACTTCGAACACCGGGGAGCTGTTTTTT; clone size: -; V gene: TRBV2; J gene: TRBJ2-2; D gene: -; CDR3 length: 16
CDR3 protein: CASSLAGGPYVDTYEQYF; CDR3 DNA: TGTGCCAGCAGCTTAGCGGGGGGGCCTTATGTAGATACCTACGAGCAGTACTTC; clone size: -; V gene: TRBV7-9; J gene: TRBJ2-7; D gene: -; CDR3 length: 18
CDR3 protein: CAISESQNTEAFF; CDR3 DNA: TGTGCCATCAGTGAGTCGCAGAACACTGAAGCTTTCTTT; clone size: -; V gene: TRBV10-3; J gene: TRBJ1-1; D gene: -; CDR3 length: 13
CDR3 protein: CASSAEQGSEQYF; CDR3 DNA: TGTGCCAGCAGTGCCGAACAGGGTAGCGAGCAGTACTTC; clone size: -; V gene: TRBV6-1; J gene: TRBJ2-7; D gene: -; CDR3 length: 13